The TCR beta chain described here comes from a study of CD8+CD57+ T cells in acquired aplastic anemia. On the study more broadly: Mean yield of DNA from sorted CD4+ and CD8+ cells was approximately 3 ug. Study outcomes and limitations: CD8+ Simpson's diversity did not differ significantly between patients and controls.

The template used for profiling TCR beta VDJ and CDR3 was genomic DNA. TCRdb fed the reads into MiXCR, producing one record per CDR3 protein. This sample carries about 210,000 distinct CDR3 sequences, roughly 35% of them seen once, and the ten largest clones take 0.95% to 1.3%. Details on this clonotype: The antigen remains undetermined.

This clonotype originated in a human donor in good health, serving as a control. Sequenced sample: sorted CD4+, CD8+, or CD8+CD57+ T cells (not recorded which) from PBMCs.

CDR3 loop: CASKVDGTDTQYF. The CDR3 bases are TGTGCCAGCAAAGTTGACGGCACAGATACGCAGTATTTT. The chain employs TRBV2 and TRBJ2-3; D gene unclear. This CDR3 has 13 amino acids. V was trimmed by 7 bases and J by 1 base, leaving 9 bases between them. CDR1 and CDR2 (germline): SNHLY, FYNNEI.